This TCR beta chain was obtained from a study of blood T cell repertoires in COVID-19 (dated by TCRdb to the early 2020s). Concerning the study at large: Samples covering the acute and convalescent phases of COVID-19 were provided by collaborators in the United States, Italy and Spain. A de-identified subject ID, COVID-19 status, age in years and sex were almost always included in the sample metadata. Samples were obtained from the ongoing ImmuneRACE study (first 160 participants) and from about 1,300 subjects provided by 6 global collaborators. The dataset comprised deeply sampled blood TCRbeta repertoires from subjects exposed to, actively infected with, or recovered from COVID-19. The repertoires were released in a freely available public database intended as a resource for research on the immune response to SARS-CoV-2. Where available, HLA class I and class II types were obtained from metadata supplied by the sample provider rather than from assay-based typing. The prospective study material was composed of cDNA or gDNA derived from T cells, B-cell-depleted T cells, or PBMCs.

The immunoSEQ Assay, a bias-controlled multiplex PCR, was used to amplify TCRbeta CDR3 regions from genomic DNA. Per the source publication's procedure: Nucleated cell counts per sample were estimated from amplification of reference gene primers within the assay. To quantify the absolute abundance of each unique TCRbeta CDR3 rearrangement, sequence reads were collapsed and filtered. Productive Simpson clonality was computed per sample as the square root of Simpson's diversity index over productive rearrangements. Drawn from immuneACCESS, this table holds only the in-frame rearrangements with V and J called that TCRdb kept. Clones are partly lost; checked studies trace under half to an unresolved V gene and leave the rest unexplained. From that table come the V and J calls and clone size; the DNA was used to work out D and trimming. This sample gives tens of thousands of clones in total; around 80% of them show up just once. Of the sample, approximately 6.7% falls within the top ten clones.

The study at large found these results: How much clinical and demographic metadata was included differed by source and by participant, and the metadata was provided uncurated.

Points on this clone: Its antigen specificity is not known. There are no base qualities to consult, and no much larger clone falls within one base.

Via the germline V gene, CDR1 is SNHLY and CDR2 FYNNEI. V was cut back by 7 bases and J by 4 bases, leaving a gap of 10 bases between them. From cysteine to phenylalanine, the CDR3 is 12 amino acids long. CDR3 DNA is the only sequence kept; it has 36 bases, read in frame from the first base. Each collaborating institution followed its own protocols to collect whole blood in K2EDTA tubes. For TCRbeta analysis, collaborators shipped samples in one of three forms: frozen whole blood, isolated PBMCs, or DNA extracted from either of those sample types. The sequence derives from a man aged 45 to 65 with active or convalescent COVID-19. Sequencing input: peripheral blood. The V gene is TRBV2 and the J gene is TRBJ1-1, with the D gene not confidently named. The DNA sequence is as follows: TGTGCCAGCACTTCAGACTCCACTGAAGCTTTCTTT. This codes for CASTSDSTEAFF.